The next 4 T cell receptor beta chains were all read from a single sample in a study of blood T cell repertoires in COVID-19 (dated by TCRdb to 2019 to 2021). The library was prepared using the immunoSEQ multiplex PCR assay. TCRdb's version of the immuneACCESS table is confined to in-frame rearrangements and falls short of the full clone set. An unresolved V gene accounts for under half of the shortfall where checked; the remainder is of unknown origin. A total of 150,000 to 200,000 clones appear in this sample, 79% of them only once. Roughly 5.7% of the sample belongs to the ten largest clones. Sequenced input: peripheral blood. The receptors come from a woman aged 40 to 55 with COVID-19, enrolled during active disease.

The rearrangement links TRBV4-1 to TRBJ1-5, with D unresolved. Per the germline V gene, CDR1 is MGHRA and CDR2 is YSYEKL. V was shortened by 1 base and J by 5 bases, with 6 bases between the two germline ends. The CDR3 totals 13 residues. The CDR3 region has the DNA TGCGCCAGCAGCCAAGTGAGTGATCAGCCCCAGCATTTT. Its translation is CASSQVSDQPQHF.

The CDR3 loop is CASSVRTGIDEQYF. DNA for the CDR3: TGTGCCAGCAGCGTTAGGACAGGGATCGACGAGCAGTACTTC. V is TRBV9 and J is TRBJ2-7, with 8 positions matching TRBD1. The CDR3 extends over 14 amino acids. Unmatched junction bases numbered 6, after V lost 2 bases and J lost 5 bases. CDR1 and CDR2 (germline): SGDLS, YYNGEE.

The CDR3 loop reads CASSATGGSYEQYF. The CDR3 nucleotides read TGTGCCAGCTCAGCGACAGGTGGTTCCTACGAGCAGTACTTC. V usage is TRBV18 and J usage is TRBJ2-7; D is possibly TRBD1 (6 bases). Per germline, CDR1 KGHSH and CDR2 LQKENI. The CDR3 contains 14 residues. Trimming cost V 5 bases and J 1 base, with 12 bases left between them.

V is TRBV9 and J is TRBJ2-7; 11 bases line up with TRBD2. Germline CDR1 reads SGDLS; CDR2 reads YYNGEE. This CDR3 has 15 amino acids. The junction had 7 bases not matched to a gene; V was cut back by 4 bases and J by 4 bases. DNA of the CDR3: TGTGCCAGCAGCCAGGGACTAGCGGATCGGTACGAGCAGTACTTC. This translates into CASSQGLADRYEQYF. Full variable domain (missing parts from reference TRBV9 and TRBJ2-7): DSGVTQTPKHLITATGQRVTLRCSPRSGDLSVYWYQQSLDQGLQFLIQYYNGEERAKGNILERFSAQQFPDLHSELNLSSLELGDSALYFCASSQGLADRYEQYFGPGTRLTVT.